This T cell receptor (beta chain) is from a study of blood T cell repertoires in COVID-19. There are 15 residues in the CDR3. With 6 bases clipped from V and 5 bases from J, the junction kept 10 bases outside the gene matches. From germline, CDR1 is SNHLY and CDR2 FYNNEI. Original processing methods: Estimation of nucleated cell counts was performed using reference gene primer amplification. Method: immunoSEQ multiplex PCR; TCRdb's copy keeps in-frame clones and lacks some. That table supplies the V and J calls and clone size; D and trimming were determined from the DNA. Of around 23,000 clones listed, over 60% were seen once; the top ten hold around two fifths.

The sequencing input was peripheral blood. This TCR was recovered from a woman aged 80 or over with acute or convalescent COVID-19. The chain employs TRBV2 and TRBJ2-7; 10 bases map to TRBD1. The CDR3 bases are TGTGCCAGCAGGAGGCCCGGGACAGGGGCCCACGAGCAGTACTTC. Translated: CASRRPGTGAHEQYF.